This TCR beta chain was obtained from a study of cytomegalovirus exposure and HLA in healthy donors. The PCR contained 60 Vbeta and 13 Jbeta primers. Sequenced by immunoSEQ multiplex PCR; TCRdb stores in-frame clones only, minus some. The sample has under 250,000 clones; around 85% are singletons. The trim removed 5 bases at V and 2 bases at J, leaving 6 bases unmatched. Germline V lookup: CDR1 MDHEN, CDR2 SYDVKM. The CDR3 extends over 14 amino acids. This chain joins TRBV28 and TRBJ2-7, with 7 bases fitting TRBD1. This TCR was sampled from a woman between 50 and 59 years old in good health and CMV-seronegative. Sequenced: PBMCs. CDR3 coding DNA: TGTGCCAGCAGTAACCGGGACAGAACCTACGAGCAGTACTTC. Protein product: CASSNRDRTYEQYF.